The following is a T cell receptor beta chain sequence with its context. The antigen remains unidentified. The sample is drawn from a study of cytomegalovirus exposure and HLA in healthy donors. Study as a whole: Previous work identified 117 million unique TCR beta sequences from around 180 million T cells. Study observations and caveats: TCR beta chain V- and J-gene trimming was linked, in a later analysis, to a missense variant in DCLRE1C.

This CDR3 region has 13 residues. Germline CDR1 is SGHAT and CDR2 is FQNNGV. The V gene lost 1 base and the J gene lost 4 bases, with 8 bases spanning the gap. PCR involved 60 Vbeta and 13 Jbeta primers. TCRdb's table, derived via immunoSEQ multiplex PCR, lists solely in-frame clones and lacks some. This table holds 100,000 to 150,000 clones, 65% to 90% found once. What was sequenced was PBMCs. The receptor's source is a man aged 50-60 years in good health and CMV-seronegative. This sequence joins TRBV11-2 and TRBJ2-7; D not resolved. The CDR3 loop reads CASSLAQIYEQYF. CDR3 DNA sequence: TGTGCCAGCAGCTTAGCTCAGATTTACGAGCAGTACTTC.